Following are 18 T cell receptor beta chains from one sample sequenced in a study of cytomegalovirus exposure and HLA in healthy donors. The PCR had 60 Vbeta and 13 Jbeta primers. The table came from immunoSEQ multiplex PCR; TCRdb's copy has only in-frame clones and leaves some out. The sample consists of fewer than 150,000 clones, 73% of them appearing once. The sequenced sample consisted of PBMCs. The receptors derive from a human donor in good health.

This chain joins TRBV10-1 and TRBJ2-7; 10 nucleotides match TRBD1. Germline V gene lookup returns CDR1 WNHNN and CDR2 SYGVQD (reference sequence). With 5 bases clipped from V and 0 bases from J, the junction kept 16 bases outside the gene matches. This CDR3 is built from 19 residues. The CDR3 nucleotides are TGCGCCAGCAGTCCATCCTGGGGGACAGGGGTCGTTGGCTCCTACGAGCAGTACTTC. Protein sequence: CASSPSWGTGVVGSYEQYF.

Written as DNA, the CDR3 is TGTGCCAGCAGCCCGAGGACAGGGGGCACAGATACGCAGTATTTT. This codes for CASSPRTGGTDTQYF. This rearrangement joins TRBV11-3 to TRBJ2-3; TRBD1 aligns across 9 bases. The CDR3 spans 15 residues. V lost 5 bases, J lost 1 base, and 4 bases stayed unmatched. The germline V gene encodes CDR1 SGHNT and CDR2 YENEEA.

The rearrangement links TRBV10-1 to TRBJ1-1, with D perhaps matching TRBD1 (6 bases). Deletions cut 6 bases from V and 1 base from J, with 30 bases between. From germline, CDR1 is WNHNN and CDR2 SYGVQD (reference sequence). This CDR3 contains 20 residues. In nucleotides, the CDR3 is TGCGCCAGCAGCTCCCGCAGGGGACGGACGGGGTCGTTTAGGAACACTGAAGCTTTCTTT. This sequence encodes CASSSRRGRTGSFRNTEAFF.

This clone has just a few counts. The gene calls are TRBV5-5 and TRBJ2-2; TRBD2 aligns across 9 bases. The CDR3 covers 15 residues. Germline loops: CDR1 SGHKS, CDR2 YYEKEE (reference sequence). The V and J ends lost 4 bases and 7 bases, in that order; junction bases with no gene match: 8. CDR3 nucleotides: TGTGCCAGCAGCAAAACGGGACTAGCCGTCGGGGAGCTGTTTTTT. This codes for CASSKTGLAVGELFF. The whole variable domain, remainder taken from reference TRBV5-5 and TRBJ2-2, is DAGVTQSPTHLIKTRGQQVTLRCSPISGHKSVSWYQQVLGQGPQFIFQYYEKEERGRGNFPDRFSARQFPNYSSELNVNALLLGDSALYLCASSKTGLAVGELFFGEGSRLTVL.

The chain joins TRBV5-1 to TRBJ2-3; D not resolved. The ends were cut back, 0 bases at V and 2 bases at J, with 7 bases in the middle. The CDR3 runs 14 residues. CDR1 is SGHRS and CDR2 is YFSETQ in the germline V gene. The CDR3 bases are TGCGCCAGCAGCTTGGGCAGGTTCACAGATACGCAGTATTTT. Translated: CASSLGRFTDTQYF.

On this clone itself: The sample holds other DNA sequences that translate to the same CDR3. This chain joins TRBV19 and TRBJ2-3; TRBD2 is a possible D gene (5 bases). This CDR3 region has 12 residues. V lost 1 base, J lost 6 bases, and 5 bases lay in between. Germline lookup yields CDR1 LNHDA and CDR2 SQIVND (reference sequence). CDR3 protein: CASSIGGDTQYF. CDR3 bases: TGTGCCAGTAGTATAGGAGGGGATACGCAGTATTTT.

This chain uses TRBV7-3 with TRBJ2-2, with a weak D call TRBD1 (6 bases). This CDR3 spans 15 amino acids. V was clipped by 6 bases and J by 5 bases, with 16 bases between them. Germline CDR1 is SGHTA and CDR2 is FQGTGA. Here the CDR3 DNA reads TGTGCCAGCAGACCGACAGGAGAGGGGACCGGGGAGCTGTTTTTT. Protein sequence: CASRPTGEGTGELFF.

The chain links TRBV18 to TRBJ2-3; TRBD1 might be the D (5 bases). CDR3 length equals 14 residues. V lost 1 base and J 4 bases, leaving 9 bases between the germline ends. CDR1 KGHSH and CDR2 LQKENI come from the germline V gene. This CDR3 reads CASSPLRGSDTQYF. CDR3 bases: TGTGCCAGCTCACCACTTAGGGGCTCAGATACGCAGTATTTT.

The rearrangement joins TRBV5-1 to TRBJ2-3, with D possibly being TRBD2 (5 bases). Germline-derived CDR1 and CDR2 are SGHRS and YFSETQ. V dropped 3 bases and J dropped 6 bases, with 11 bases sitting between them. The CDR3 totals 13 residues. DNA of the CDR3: TGCGCCAGCAGCTCGGACGGAGGCGATACGCAGTATTTT. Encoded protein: CASSSDGGDTQYF.

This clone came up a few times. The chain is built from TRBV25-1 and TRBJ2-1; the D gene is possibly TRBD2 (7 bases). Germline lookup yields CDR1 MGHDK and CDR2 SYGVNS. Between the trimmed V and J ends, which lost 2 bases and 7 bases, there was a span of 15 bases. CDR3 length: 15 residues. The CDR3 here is CASSEPGGPQNEQFF. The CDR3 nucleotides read TGTGCCAGCAGTGAACCGGGGGGCCCGCAGAATGAGCAGTTCTTC.

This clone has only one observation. The CDR3 DNA follows: TGTGCCAGCAGCGCGGAGGGATCCCCTGGAAACACCATATATTTT. It specifies CASSAEGSPGNTIYF. The chain uses TRBV6-5 and TRBJ1-3, with D uncertain. Trimming cost V 6 bases and J 2 bases, with 14 bases left between them. The germline gives CDR1 MNHEY, CDR2 SVGAGI. The CDR3 is made up of 15 amino acids.

The CDR3, as DNA: TGTGCCAGCAGGAATGACAGGGGGGGGAACTATGGCTACACCTTC. Translating gives CASRNDRGGNYGYTF. The chain employs TRBV2 and TRBJ1-2, with TRBD1 matching 9 bases. The ends lost 6 bases at V and 2 bases at J; junction bases unmatched: 7. CDR3 length: 15 residues. Germline loops: CDR1 SNHLY, CDR2 FYNNEI.

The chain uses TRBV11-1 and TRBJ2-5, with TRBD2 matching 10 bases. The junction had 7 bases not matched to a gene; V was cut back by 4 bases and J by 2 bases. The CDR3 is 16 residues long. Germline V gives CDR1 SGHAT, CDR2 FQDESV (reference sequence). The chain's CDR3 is CASSSKRGGLQETQYF. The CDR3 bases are TGTGCCAGCAGCTCGAAGCGGGGGGGCTTACAAGAGACCCAGTACTTC. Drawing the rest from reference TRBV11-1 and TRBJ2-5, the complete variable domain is EAEVAQSPRYKITEKSQAVAFWCDPISGHATLYWYRQILGQGPELLVQFQDESVVDDSQLPKDRFSAERLKGVDSTLKIQPAELGDSAMYLCASSSKRGGLQETQYFGPGTRLLVL.

The DNA of the CDR3 is TGTGCCAGCAGAACTGGCACAGATACGCAGTATTTT. Translated: CASRTGTDTQYF. The chain links TRBV28 to TRBJ2-3, with D unclear. Trimming took off 6 bases at V and 1 base at J, with 5 bases between the two ends. The germline CDR1 and CDR2 sequences are MDHEN and SYDVKM. The CDR3 covers 12 residues.

The DNA for the CDR3 is TGTGCCACCAGCAGAGTCGGGGATACCACCGGGGAGCTGTTTTTT. Protein sequence: CATSRVGDTTGELFF. J is TRBJ2-2 and V is TRBV15; possible D gene TRBD2, 5 bases. Germline CDR1 and CDR2: LNHNV and YYDKDF (reference sequence). The CDR3 totals 15 residues. V was clipped by 1 base and J by 4 bases, with 10 bases between them.

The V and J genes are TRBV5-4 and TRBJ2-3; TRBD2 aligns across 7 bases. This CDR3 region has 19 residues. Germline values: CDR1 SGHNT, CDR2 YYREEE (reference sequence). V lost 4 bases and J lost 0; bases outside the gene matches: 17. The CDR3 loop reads CASSTQKGRGKSSTDTQYF. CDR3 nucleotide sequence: TGTGCCAGCAGCACACAAAAGGGGCGGGGGAAATCTAGCACAGATACGCAGTATTTT.

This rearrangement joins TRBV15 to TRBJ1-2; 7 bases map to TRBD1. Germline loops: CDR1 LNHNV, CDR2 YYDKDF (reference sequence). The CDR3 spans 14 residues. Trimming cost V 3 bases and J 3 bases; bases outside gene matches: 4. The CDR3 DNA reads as TGTGCCACCAGCAGTCCCGGGACAGACTATGGCTACACCTTC. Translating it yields CATSSPGTDYGYTF.

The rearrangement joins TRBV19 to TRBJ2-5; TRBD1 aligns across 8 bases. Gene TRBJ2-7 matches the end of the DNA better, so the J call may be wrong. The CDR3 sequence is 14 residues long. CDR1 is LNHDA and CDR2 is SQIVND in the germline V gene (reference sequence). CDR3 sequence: CASNDGQGSGEQYF. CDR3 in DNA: TGTGCCAGTAACGATGGACAGGGTAGCGGCGAGCAGTACTTC.